One and the same sample provided the 30 T cell receptor beta chains below, sequenced in a study of siplizumab effects on memory and regulatory T cells. Data came from immunoSEQ multiplex PCR; TCRdb stores just in-frame clones and leaves some out. Seen here are about 62,000 clones, around 80% observed once, and the top ten hold 0.42%. The sequencing sample was made of memory CD4+ T cells sorted from blood. All receptors come from a human donor in good health.

The genes are TRBV11-1 and TRBJ2-2; D remains ambiguous. With 0 bases removed from V and 4 bases from J, the gap between germline ends came to 3 bases. The germline V gene has CDR1 SGHAT and CDR2 FQDESV (reference sequence). The CDR3 spans 13 residues. CDR3 in amino acids: CASSLALTGELFF. For the CDR3, the DNA is TGTGCCAGCAGCTTAGCTCTCACCGGGGAGCTGTTTTTT.

Remarks on this clone: The sample has other DNA sequences that encode this CDR3 too. The chain carries TRBV27 and TRBJ1-5, with 10 bases aligning to TRBD1. Germline lookup yields CDR1 MNHEY and CDR2 SMNVEV (reference sequence). The CDR3 is 16 amino acids. Trimming took 5 bases from V and 4 from J; bases not matched to a gene: 8. The CDR3 spells CASSELDRGMNQPQHF. CDR3 bases: TGTGCCAGCAGTGAGTTGGACAGGGGGATGAATCAGCCCCAGCATTTT.

This clone was seen a handful of times. The V call is TRBV4-2, the J call TRBJ1-1; D is unclear. The germline V gene encodes CDR1 LGHNA and CDR2 YNFKEQ. Trimming took off 2 bases at V and 1 base at J, with 5 bases between the two ends. The CDR3 is made up of 13 amino acids. The CDR3 sequence: CASSQRENTEAFF. The CDR3 bases are TGTGCCAGCAGCCAACGGGAGAACACTGAAGCTTTCTTT.

The rearrangement links TRBV19 to TRBJ2-4; 7 nucleotides agree with TRBD1. Trimming at V came to 5 bases and at J to 1 base, leaving 5 bases not matched to a gene. Germline V lookup: CDR1 LNHDA, CDR2 SQIVND (reference sequence). The CDR3 runs to 15 residues. CDR3 amino acids: CASSPWGQAKNIQYF. Written as DNA, the CDR3 is TGTGCCAGTAGTCCATGGGGACAGGCCAAAAACATTCAGTACTTC.

The chain combines TRBV2 with TRBJ2-1, with TRBD2 matching 8 bases. This CDR3 spans 15 amino acids. The V and J ends lost 6 bases and 0 bases, in that order; junction bases with no gene match: 4. Per the germline V gene, CDR1 is SNHLY and CDR2 is FYNNEI. CDR3 DNA: TGTGCCAGCAGATCCGGGACTAGCTCCTACAATGAGCAGTTCTTC. Translating gives CASRSGTSSYNEQFF.

This rearrangement joins TRBV7-9 to TRBJ1-2; TRBD1 might be the D (5 bases). V was shortened by 5 bases and J by 2 bases, with 15 bases between the two germline ends. Germline V gives CDR1 SEHNR, CDR2 FQNEAQ (reference sequence). CDR3 length: 15 amino acids. CDR3 DNA sequence: TGTGCCAGCAGCCAGACCAGGGTGTCGAACTATGGCTACACCTTC. Amino acids: CASSQTRVSNYGYTF.

As DNA, the CDR3 is TGCGCCAGCAGCCAAGCTCAGTCTAGCGGGGGGGCGGGGGAGCAGTACTTC. Translated, it gives CASSQAQSSGGAGEQYF. The chain is built from TRBV4-1 and TRBJ2-7, with TRBD2 matching 12 bases. With V trimmed by 1 base and J by 7 bases, 11 bases remained unmatched. The germline CDR1 and CDR2 sequences are MGHRA and YSYEKL. The CDR3 sequence is 17 residues long.

The chain has TRBV15 and TRBJ1-6; TRBD1 might be the D (5 bases). V lost 4 bases, J lost 6 bases, and 7 bases lay in between. CDR3 length: 13 residues. Germline V gives CDR1 LNHNV, CDR2 YYDKDF (reference sequence). In DNA form, the CDR3 reads TGTGCCACCAGCACAGGGATTAATTCACCCCTCCACTTT. Its protein is CATSTGINSPLHF.

The chain employs TRBV9 and TRBJ1-2, with TRBD1 identical over 10 bases. This CDR3 region has 14 residues. Looked up from germline, CDR1 is SGDLS and CDR2 is YYNGEE. The J segment lost 6 bases and the V segment lost 4 bases, leaving 6 bases of the junction unmatched. The CDR3 nucleotides are TGTGCCAGCAGCCGGCGCGGGACAGGGGATGGCTACACCTTC. Translation gives CASSRRGTGDGYTF.

V is TRBV5-6 and J is TRBJ2-6; D ambiguous. Germline CDR1 reads SGHDT; CDR2 reads YYEEEE. Trimming pared 4 bases from V and 1 base from J, leaving 9 bases between. This CDR3 has 15 amino acids. CDR3 DNA sequence: TGTGCCAGCAGCCCCCCTCGATCTGGGGCCAACGTCCTGACTTTC. Encoded protein: CASSPPRSGANVLTF.

The V gene is TRBV6-1, the J gene TRBJ2-2; a weak D match, TRBD1 (6 bases). The CDR3 loop spans 14 amino acids. The germline CDR1 and CDR2 sequences are MNHNS and SASEGT. Trimming took 5 bases from V and 4 from J, leaving 11 bases between them. The DNA of the CDR3 is TGTGCCAGCAGTCTCAGGGGTGGCACCGGGGAGCTGTTTTTT. Protein product: CASSLRGGTGELFF.

CDR3 coding DNA: TGTGCCTGGAGTCCCCAGGGGCACCAGGCCGGGGAGCTGTTTTTT. Protein sequence: CAWSPQGHQAGELFF. J is TRBJ2-2 and V is TRBV30, with a possible D match to TRBD1 (6 bases). CDR1 and CDR2 from the germline V gene are GTSNPN and SVGIG (reference sequence). Deletions cut 2 bases from V and 6 bases from J, with 16 bases between. The CDR3 has 15 residues.

The chain employs TRBV6-5 and TRBJ2-7, with 9 bases aligning to TRBD2. V was clipped by 5 bases and J by 7 bases; unmatched bases: 3. Germline V gene lookup returns CDR1 MNHEY and CDR2 SVGAGI. The CDR3 extends over 12 amino acids. CDR3 loop: CASSTLAGEQYF. In DNA, the CDR3 is TGTGCCAGCAGTACCCTAGCGGGAGAGCAGTACTTC.

The chain uses TRBV12-5 and TRBJ2-1; D may be TRBD1 or TRBD2 (7 bases each). This CDR3 is built from 13 residues. The germline V gene has CDR1 LGHNT and CDR2 FRNRAP. Deletions cut 7 bases from V and 6 bases from J, with 13 bases between. The CDR3 loop is CASAGEGANEQFF. The DNA for the CDR3 is TGTGCTAGTGCAGGGGAGGGGGCCAATGAGCAGTTCTTC.

The chain is built from TRBV7-3 and TRBJ2-2; 7 positions match TRBD2. Losses at the gene ends were 5 bases for V and 0 bases for J; bases not matched to a gene: 9. The CDR3 extends over 17 amino acids. The germline gives CDR1 SGHTA, CDR2 FQGTGA. The CDR3: CASSPPRGDTNTGELFF. The CDR3 DNA is TGTGCCAGCAGCCCCCCCCGGGGGGATACGAACACCGGGGAGCTGTTTTTT. The full variable domain, in which reference TRBV7-3 and TRBJ2-2 provide the parts outside the CDR3, is GAGVSQTPSNKVTEKGKYVELRCDPISGHTALYWYRQSLGQGPEFLIYFQGTGAADDSGLPNDRFFAVRPEGSVSTLKIQRTERGDSAVYLCASSPPRGDTNTGELFFGEGSRLTVL.

The chain couples TRBV30 to TRBJ1-5, with TRBD1 as a possible D gene (6 bases). The V gene lost 5 bases and the J gene lost 2 bases, with 10 bases spanning the gap. CDR3 length: 13 residues. CDR1 is GTSNPN, CDR2 SVGIG, per germline (reference sequence). The CDR3 region has the DNA TGTGCCTGGGCAGGGGCTGGCAATCAGCCCCAGCATTTT. The encoded protein is CAWAGAGNQPQHF.

The genes are TRBV11-3 and TRBJ2-1; tentatively, D is TRBD1 (6 bases). V gave up 1 base and J gave up 10 bases, with 11 bases separating them. This CDR3 comprises 13 residues. Per the germline V gene, CDR1 is SGHNT and CDR2 is YENEEA. The CDR3 DNA reads TGTGCCAGCAGCTTAGTACAGGGTTCAGAGCAGTTCTTC. Translation gives CASSLVQGSEQFF.

The chain links TRBV7-2 to TRBJ1-1; D uncertain. CDR1 and CDR2 from the germline V gene are SGHTA and FQGNSA. The CDR3 spans 14 residues. V was shortened by 2 bases and J by 1 base, with 8 bases between the two germline ends. The chain's CDR3 is CASSLTGPNTEAFF. The DNA of the CDR3 is TGTGCCAGCAGCTTAACTGGGCCGAACACTGAAGCTTTCTTT. The whole variable domain, filled in from reference TRBV7-2 and TRBJ1-1, reads GAGVSQSPSNKVTEKGKDVELRCDPISGHTALYWYRQSLGQGLEFLIYFQGNSAPDKSGLPSDRFSAERTGGSVSTLTIQRTQQEDSAVYLCASSLTGPNTEAFFGQGTRLTVV.

The V and J genes are TRBV19 and TRBJ1-5; 9 bases are shared with TRBD1. The V and J ends lost 4 bases and 3 bases, in that order; junction bases with no gene match: 7. The CDR3 is 16 residues long. CDR1 and CDR2 (germline): LNHDA, SQIVND (reference sequence). The CDR3 nucleotides read TGTGCCAGTAGTACCCCGGGACAGGGCCTCAATCAGCCCCAGCATTTT. It encodes CASSTPGQGLNQPQHF.

The chain employs TRBV7-9 and TRBJ2-7; D might be TRBD1 (5 bases). Trimming shortened V by 5 bases and J by 5 bases, and 19 bases separated the two germline ends. Germline V gene lookup returns CDR1 SEHNR and CDR2 FQNEAQ (reference sequence). There are 15 residues in the CDR3. The CDR3, as DNA: TGTGCCAGCAGCCCGCCATTCAGGGAAGGGCACGAGCAGTACTTC. It specifies CASSPPFREGHEQYF.

The rearrangement uses TRBV19 and TRBJ2-3; 9 bases line up with TRBD1. V lost 9 bases to trimming and J lost 8 bases; unmatched junction nucleotides: 15. Germline CDR1 and CDR2: LNHDA and SQIVND (reference sequence). The CDR3 is 15 residues long. The CDR3 coding sequence is TGTGCCAGCCCTCCACCCGGGACAGGGTATGGTACGCAGTATTTT. It yields the protein CASPPPGTGYGTQYF.

V usage is TRBV6-1 and J usage is TRBJ1-2; the D is unclear. Per germline, CDR1 MNHNS and CDR2 SASEGT. The CDR3 covers 12 residues. The V gene lost 1 base and the J gene lost 5 bases, with 5 bases spanning the gap. The CDR3 DNA reads as TGTGCCAGCAGTGAAGACAGTTATGGCTACACCTTC. Translating gives CASSEDSYGYTF.

V usage is TRBV7-2 and J usage is TRBJ1-4, with 11 bases lining up with TRBD1. The CDR3 is 13 amino acids. V dropped 4 bases and J dropped 14; count of bases not matched to a gene: 6. Germline V gene lookup returns CDR1 SGHTA and CDR2 FQGNSA. Here the CDR3 DNA reads TGTGCCAGCAGCTCAGGGGACAGGGGGAGGCTGTTTTTT. Encoded protein: CASSSGDRGRLFF.

J is TRBJ2-1 and V is TRBV5-1; the D is unclear. Germline lookup yields CDR1 SGHRS and CDR2 YFSETQ. V was trimmed by 5 bases and J by 8 bases, leaving 8 bases between them. The CDR3 loop spans 11 amino acids. The CDR3 nucleotides read TGCGCCAGCAGACGTAGTTATGAGCAGTTCTTC. Translation: CASRRSYEQFF. Supplemented by reference TRBV5-1 and TRBJ2-1, the full variable domain reads KAGVTQTPRYLIKTRGQQVTLSCSPISGHRSVSWYQQTPGQGLQFLFEYFSETQRNKGNFPGRFSGRQFSNSRSEMNVSTLELGDSALYLCASRRSYEQFFGPGTRLTVL.

The chain links TRBV9 to TRBJ2-7; D may be TRBD2 (5 bases). Germline CDR1 and CDR2: SGDLS and YYNGEE. The CDR3 runs to 13 residues. V was pared by 5 bases and J by 0 bases, with 9 bases between. The DNA of the CDR3 is TGTGCCAGCAGAACGGGGTTCTCCTACGAGCAGTACTTC. This translates into CASRTGFSYEQYF.

The CDR3 loop is CASSPEQGLRFSGANVLTF. CDR3 bases: TGTGCCAGCAGCCCAGAACAGGGCCTTCGTTTCTCTGGGGCCAACGTCCTGACTTTC. The V call is TRBV7-3, the J call TRBJ2-6, with a possible D match to TRBD1 (6 bases). The CDR3 loop spans 19 amino acids. V lost 5 bases to trimming and J lost 0 bases, with 20 bases between them. CDR1 SGHTA and CDR2 FQGTGA come from the germline V gene. The full variable domain, with the rest looked up from reference TRBV7-3 and TRBJ2-6, is GAGVSQTPSNKVTEKGKYVELRCDPISGHTALYWYRQSLGQGPEFLIYFQGTGAADDSGLPNDRFFAVRPEGSVSTLKIQRTERGDSAVYLCASSPEQGLRFSGANVLTFGAGSRLTVL.

This chain joins TRBV9 and TRBJ1-3, with D uncertain. Between the trimmed V and J ends, which lost 3 bases and 0 bases, there was a span of 7 bases. Germline V gene sequence: CDR1 SGDLS, CDR2 YYNGEE. The CDR3 contains 14 residues. In DNA, the CDR3 is TGTGCCAGCAGCGCCAGCACCTCTGGAAACACCATATATTTT. This encodes CASSASTSGNTIYF.

This clone appeared once. The chain links TRBV2 to TRBJ1-2; maybe TRBD1 (5 bases). Germline V gene data show CDR1 as SNHLY and CDR2 as FYNNEI. The CDR3 length is 16 residues. V was clipped by 1 base and J by 8 bases, with 20 bases between them. The CDR3 spells CASSEGGGDGRWGYTF. CDR3 sequence (DNA): TGTGCCAGCAGTGAAGGGGGTGGGGACGGTCGTTGGGGCTACACCTTC. The variable domain in full, completed from reference TRBV2 and TRBJ1-2, reads EPEVTQTPSHQVTQMGQEVILRCVPISNHLYFYWYRQILGQKVEFLVSFYNNEISEKSEIFDDQFSVERPDGSNFTLKIRSTKLEDSAMYFCASSEGGGDGRWGYTFGSGTRLTVV.

This clone was detected a few times. This rearrangement joins TRBV28 to TRBJ1-1, with a tentative D call TRBD1 (5 bases). This CDR3 has 14 amino acids. Germline V CDR1 and CDR2: MDHEN, SYDVKM. V was cut by 6 bases and J by 4 bases, with 15 bases left in between. CDR3 amino acids: CASSTQEVSTEAFF. CDR3 sequence (DNA): TGTGCCAGCAGCACACAGGAGGTAAGCACTGAAGCTTTCTTT.

The chain combines TRBV5-1 with TRBJ2-1; D is perhaps TRBD2 (7 bases). The germline V and J ends were trimmed by 5 bases and 4 bases, with 16 bases remaining between them. The CDR3 loop spans 15 amino acids. CDR1 is SGHRS and CDR2 is YFSETQ in the germline V gene. CDR3 DNA sequence: TGCGCCAGCAGTGGGTCGGGGGGCGCTTACAATGAGCAGTTCTTC. Its translation: CASSGSGGAYNEQFF.